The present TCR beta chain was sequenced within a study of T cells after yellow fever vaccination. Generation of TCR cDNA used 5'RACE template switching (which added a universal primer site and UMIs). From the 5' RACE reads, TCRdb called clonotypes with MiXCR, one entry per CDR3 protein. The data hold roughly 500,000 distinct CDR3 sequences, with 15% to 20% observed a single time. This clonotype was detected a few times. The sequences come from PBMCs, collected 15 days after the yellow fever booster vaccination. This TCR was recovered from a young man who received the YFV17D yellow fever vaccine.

The CDR3 is CASSDGGTGGVFF. In DNA, the CDR3 is TGTGCCAGCAGTGACGGTGGGACAGGGGGCGTTTTCTTC. The chain has TRBV25-1 and TRBJ2-1; TRBD1 matches at 12 bases. The junction had 7 bases not matched to a gene; V was cut back by 3 bases and J by 16 bases. Germline CDR1 and CDR2: MGHDK and SYGVNS. The CDR3 extends over 13 amino acids.